This T cell receptor (beta chain) is from a study of cytomegalovirus exposure and HLA in healthy donors. Across the whole study: Of over 300 genotyped donors, more than 75% clustered with self-reported Caucasian donors. The study, taken as a whole, reports: One cluster of highly shared sequence variants probably arose as a sequencing artifact. With later analysis, a missense DCLRE1C variant became linked to TCR beta V- and J-gene trimming. Analysis was performed later, and it showed HLA-associated TCR beta chains to be more clonally expanded than equally common others.

For this clone: Its antigen is currently unknown.

V gave up 2 bases and J gave up 5 bases; unmatched junction bases: 4. CDR3 length equals 15 residues. CDR1 is MNHEY, CDR2 SMNVEV, per germline (reference sequence). In the PCR, 60 Vbeta and 13 Jbeta primers were used. The repertoire was sequenced with immunoSEQ multiplex PCR; TCRdb's copy has only in-frame clones and lacks some. The sample has roughly 160,000 clones, more than 70% seen once. Material for sequencing was PBMCs. The receptor was derived from a woman between 40 and 50 years old in good health and CMV-seropositive. The rearrangement uses TRBV27 and TRBJ1-1; 11 positions agree with TRBD1. The CDR3 bases are TGTGCCAGCAGTTTACAGGACAGGGGGCTGACTGAAGCTTTCTTT. It yields the protein CASSLQDRGLTEAFF.